These T cell receptor beta chains were read from a single sample in a study of control samples from healthy donors and cancer patients. Sequenced by immunoSEQ multiplex PCR; TCRdb stores in-frame clones only, minus some. The sample carries 150,000 to 200,000 clones, approximately 96% recorded once. The source material was blood. The receptors shown here come from a woman between 40 and 50 years old in good health. Both conserved end residues are part of each CDR3. The D gene is left open where the match is weak. The size field is filled for only some rows; it gives once, few, many or a size class.

d_call,j_call,v_call,clone_size,cdr3_aa,cdr3_nt
-,TRBJ1-6,TRBV5-1,-,CASSLDWNSPLHF,TGCGCCAGCAGCTTGGATTGGAATTCACCCCTCCACTTT
-,TRBJ1-2,TRBV7-2,-,CASSQNSGMLYGYTF,TGTGCCAGCAGCCAAAATTCGGGGATGCTCTATGGCTACACCTTC
TRBD1,TRBJ1-2,TRBV5-1,-,CASSLGQGLRGYTF,TGCGCCAGCAGCTTGGGACAGGGCTTGCGCGGCTACACCTTC
-,TRBJ1-2,TRBV20-1,once,CSASTSGAGNYGYTF,TGCAGTGCTAGTACCTCAGGGGCAGGGAACTATGGCTACACCTTC
TRBD1,TRBJ1-1,TRBV6-2/TRBV6-3,-,CASSWAGGVEAFF,TGTGCCAGCAGTTGGGCAGGGGGCGTTGAAGCTTTCTTT
-,TRBJ1-1,TRBV27,-,CASSLTRANTEAFF,TGTGCCAGCAGTTTAACTAGAGCGAACACTGAAGCTTTCTTT
TRBD2,TRBJ2-1,TRBV5-1,-,CASSPIAGEKYNEQFF,TGCGCCAGCAGCCCCATAGCGGGAGAGAAATACAATGAGCAGTTCTTC
-,TRBJ2-1,TRBV27,-,CASRPGTNPYNEQFF,TGTGCCAGCAGACCCGGGACAAACCCTTACAATGAGCAGTTCTTC
TRBD1,TRBJ1-2,TRBV25-1,-,CASTGQGYGYTF,TGTGCCAGCACTGGACAGGGCTATGGCTACACCTTC
-,TRBJ2-3,TRBV7-2,-,CASSLLGVDTDTQYF,TGTGCCAGCAGCTTATTAGGGGTGGACACAGATACGCAGTATTTT
-,TRBJ2-2,TRBV7-8,-,CASSLRGGELFF,TGTGCCAGCAGCTTACGGGGCGGGGAGCTGTTTTTT
-,TRBJ2-1,TRBV13,-,CASSSTGTLSEQFF,TGTGCCAGCAGCTCCACCGGGACTTTGAGCGAGCAGTTCTTC
TRBD1,TRBJ1-1,TRBV5-1,-,CASMGGGASNTEAFF,TGCGCCAGCATGGGAGGGGGCGCGAGTAACACTGAAGCTTTCTTT
-,TRBJ2-4,TRBV6-4,once,CASSDSQNIQYF,TGTGCCAGCAGTGACTCACAAAACATTCAGTACTTC
TRBD1,TRBJ1-2,TRBV28,-,CASSFGGRGRSGYTF,TGTGCCAGCAGTTTTGGCGGCAGGGGGAGGAGTGGCTACACCTTC
TRBD2,TRBJ2-3,TRBV12-5,-,CASAHGLAGGHTQYF,TGTGCTAGTGCTCATGGGCTAGCGGGGGGGCATACGCAGTATTTT
TRBD1,TRBJ1-1,TRBV7-9,-,CASSLLTGLGTEAFF,TGTGCCAGCAGCTTATTGACAGGGCTAGGCACTGAAGCTTTCTTT
TRBD2,TRBJ2-7,TRBV7-2,-,CASSLVGLAGGTRSYEQYF,TGTGCCAGCAGCTTAGTAGGACTAGCGGGGGGAACGCGCTCCTACGAGCAGTACTTC
-,TRBJ1-3,TRBV7-2,once,CASSLGLSVSGNTIYF,TGTGCCAGCAGCTTAGGGTTGTCGGTCTCTGGAAACACCATATATTTT
-,TRBJ2-7,TRBV5-1,-,CASSLDGGDYEQYF,TGCGCCAGCAGCTTGGACGGAGGGGATTACGAGCAGTACTTC
-,TRBJ1-1,TRBV4-1,once,CASSRTGHGNTEAFF,TGCGCCAGCAGCCGCACGGGACACGGGAACACTGAAGCTTTCTTT
-,TRBJ2-2,TRBV6-5,-,CASNKGGTGELFF,TGTGCCAGCAACAAAGGAGGCACCGGGGAGCTGTTTTTT
-,TRBJ2-1,TRBV18,-,CASSPPTGGRRNEQFF,TGTGCCAGCTCACCCCCGACTGGTGGTAGGAGGAATGAGCAGTTCTTC
-,TRBJ1-5,TRBV10-3,-,CAIAVTASDQPQHF,TGTGCCATCGCCGTGACAGCCTCGGATCAGCCCCAGCATTTT
-,TRBJ1-4,TRBV3-1/TRBV3-2,-,CASSQDRGVRGEKLFF,TGTGCCAGCAGCCAAGATCGGGGGGTCAGGGGCGAAAAACTGTTTTTT
TRBD1,TRBJ2-7,TRBV5-1,-,CASSSTGGRYEQYF,TGCGCCAGCAGCTCGACAGGGGGTCGTTACGAGCAGTACTTC
-,TRBJ2-1,TRBV4-1,-,CASSQGGVGEQFF,TGCGCCAGCAGCCAAGGCGGTGTGGGTGAGCAGTTCTTC